The rows below give T cell receptor beta chains drawn from one sample of a study of T cell responses to AZD1222 COVID-19 vaccine. Here immunoSEQ multiplex PCR was the method, and the copy in TCRdb shows in-frame clones only, minus some. The sample yields about 150,000 clones, around 93% seen once. The specimen comprised peripheral blood, sampled on day 0 of AZD1222 vaccination. The receptors originated from an adult in good health. Both conserved end residues are part of each CDR3. A D gene is named only where the DNA matches it firmly. Where a row states a size, it is once, few, many or the class of an expanded clone; other rows omit it.

>NA|TRBV4-3|NA|TRBJ2-2
CASSQTAGPNTGELFF
TGCGCCAGCAGCCAGACAGCGGGCCCGAACACCGGGGAGCTGTTTTTT
>NA|TRBV5-8|TRBD1|TRBJ2-3
CASHPDRQGALGGTDTQYF
TGTGCCAGCCATCCAGACCGACAGGGGGCCCTAGGGGGCACAGATACGCAGTATTTT
>NA|TRBV3-1/TRBV3-2|TRBD1|TRBJ1-1
CASSLTQTGVAEAFF
TGTGCCAGCAGCCTAACTCAGACAGGGGTGGCTGAAGCTTTCTTT
>NA|TRBV21-1|NA|TRBJ1-1
CASSKNINGVNTEAFF
TGTGCCAGCAGCAAAAATATTAATGGAGTGAACACTGAAGCTTTCTTT
>once|TRBV25-1|NA|TRBJ1-1
CASREQGSGTEAFF
TGTGCCAGCAGAGAGCAGGGTAGCGGCACTGAAGCTTTCTTT
>once|TRBV4-1|NA|TRBJ2-2
CASSQSGDIATGELFF
TGCGCCAGCAGCCAATCTGGCGACATAGCCACCGGGGAGCTGTTTTTT
>NA|TRBV27|NA|TRBJ1-1
CASSPYREATEAFF
TGTGCCAGCAGTCCCTATAGGGAGGCCACTGAAGCTTTCTTT
>NA|TRBV6-1|TRBD1|TRBJ1-1
CASSEETGITEAFF
TGTGCCAGCAGTGAAGAGACAGGGATTACTGAAGCTTTCTTT
>NA|TRBV3-1/TRBV3-2|NA|TRBJ1-1
CASSHLGVGEAFF
TGTGCCAGCAGCCATCTGGGGGTAGGTGAAGCTTTCTTT
>NA|TRBV14|TRBD2|TRBJ2-1
CASSPPRREGEQFF
TGTGCCAGCAGCCCCCCGCGACGGGAGGGGGAGCAGTTCTTC
>few|TRBV29-1|NA|TRBJ2-1
CSASLANEQFF
TGCAGCGCCAGCCTAGCGAATGAGCAGTTCTTC
>once|TRBV7-2|NA|TRBJ2-2
CASSSANTGELFF
TGTGCCAGCAGCTCCGCCAACACCGGGGAGCTGTTTTTT
>NA|TRBV6-4|NA|TRBJ1-2
CASSDSGAGANYGYTF
TGTGCCAGCAGTGACTCGGGGGCAGGGGCTAACTATGGCTACACCTTC
>NA|TRBV28|TRBD1|TRBJ1-2
CASQVTGATGYTF
TGTGCCAGCCAAGTCACAGGGGCGACGGGCTACACCTTC
>NA|TRBV7-2|NA|TRBJ1-5
CASSYRGEQPQHF
TGTGCCAGCAGCTATAGAGGAGAGCAGCCCCAGCATTTT
>NA|TRBV15|NA|TRBJ1-2
CATSRTDSYGYTF
TGTGCCACCAGCAGGACTGACAGCTATGGCTACACCTTC
>NA|TRBV12-3/TRBV12-4|NA|TRBJ1-4
CASSPPRRGKLFF
TGTGCCAGCAGTCCCCCCCGTAGGGGAAAACTGTTTTTT
>NA|TRBV9|NA|TRBJ1-2
CASSVAGEGYGYTF
TGTGCCAGCAGCGTCGCAGGGGAAGGCTATGGCTACACCTTC
>NA|TRBV5-8|NA|TRBJ2-7
CASSWRGLGSYEQYF
TGTGCCAGCAGCTGGCGCGGACTCGGCTCCTACGAGCAGTACTTC
>NA|TRBV6-1|NA|TRBJ1-3
CASSEVQGSGNTIYF
TGTGCCAGCAGTGAAGTCCAGGGGTCTGGAAACACCATATATTTT
>NA|TRBV3-1/TRBV3-2|TRBD1|TRBJ1-6
CASSHKGQGNGYNSPLHF
TGTGCCAGCAGCCACAAGGGACAGGGGAACGGTTATAATTCACCCCTCCACTTT
>NA|TRBV19|TRBD1|TRBJ2-2
CASSIGDRGGGSGSNAGELFF
TGTGCCAGTAGTATTGGGGACAGGGGGGGAGGTAGCGGGAGTAACGCCGGGGAGCTGTTTTTT
>NA|TRBV11-3|NA|TRBJ2-3
CASSLGGGITDTQYF
TGTGCCAGCAGCCTAGGTGGCGGGATCACAGATACGCAGTATTTT
>NA|TRBV28|NA|TRBJ2-1
CASSPPGGGYNEQFF
TGTGCCAGCAGCCCCCCAGGAGGGGGTTACAATGAGCAGTTCTTC
>NA|TRBV25-1|NA|TRBJ1-2
CASSEGGQPGSGYTF
TGTGCCAGCAGTGAAGGCGGTCAACCGGGGAGCGGCTACACCTTC
>NA|TRBV4-1|NA|TRBJ2-7
CASSQDGGKGGLSEQYF
TGCGCCAGCAGCCAAGACGGTGGAAAGGGGGGACTCTCCGAGCAGTACTTC
>NA|TRBV7-2|NA|TRBJ2-7
CASSPGGAMGYEQYF
TGTGCCAGCAGCCCCGGCGGTGCGATGGGTTACGAGCAGTACTTC
>NA|TRBV5-4|NA|TRBJ1-1
CASSLDYRANTEAFF
TGTGCCAGCAGCTTGGACTATCGGGCGAACACTGAAGCTTTCTTT
>NA|TRBV5-4|NA|TRBJ1-2
CASSRDGNYGYTF
TGTGCCAGCAGCCGGGACGGTAACTATGGCTACACCTTC
>once|TRBV5-6|TRBD2|TRBJ2-7
CASSFGASGGAYEQYF
TGTGCCAGCAGCTTTGGGGCTAGCGGGGGGGCCTACGAGCAGTACTTC
>NA|TRBV12-3/TRBV12-4|NA|TRBJ1-1
CASSGVEAFF
TGTGCCAGCAGTGGGGTCGAAGCTTTCTTT
>NA|TRBV7-9|NA|TRBJ2-1
CASAGASGTYNEQFF
TGTGCCAGCGCGGGGGCGAGCGGGACCTACAATGAGCAGTTCTTC
>NA|TRBV7-2|TRBD1|TRBJ1-2
CASSFDRGSYSYGYTF
TGTGCCAGCAGCTTCGACAGGGGGTCCTATTCGTATGGCTACACCTTC
>NA|TRBV5-1|NA|TRBJ2-7
CASSLRTGYEQYF
TGCGCCAGCAGCTTGCGAACAGGCTACGAGCAGTACTTC
>NA|TRBV3-1/TRBV3-2|NA|TRBJ1-1
CASSQERLKNTEAFF
TGTGCCAGCAGCCAAGAACGCCTGAAAAACACTGAAGCTTTCTTT
>NA|TRBV2|NA|TRBJ1-1
CASSVGRLNTEAFF
TGTGCCAGCAGCGTCGGCAGGTTGAACACTGAAGCTTTCTTT
>NA|TRBV21-1|NA|TRBJ2-2
CASSINRGLDTGELFF
TGTGCCAGCAGCATAAACAGGGGGTTGGACACCGGGGAGCTGTTTTTT
>NA|TRBV2|NA|TRBJ1-1
CASRIEGANTEAFF
TGTGCCAGCAGGATAGAAGGTGCGAACACTGAAGCTTTCTTT
>NA|TRBV23-1|NA|TRBJ1-1
CAGTPRGSGTEAFF
TGCGCCGGAACCCCGAGAGGAAGCGGCACTGAAGCTTTCTTT
>NA|TRBV4-3|NA|TRBJ1-2
CASSQGKGPSHGYTF
TGCGCCAGCAGCCAAGGGAAGGGTCCCAGTCATGGCTACACCTTC
>NA|TRBV7-8|NA|TRBJ2-1
CASSFLRDGEQFF
TGTGCCAGCAGCTTCCTACGGGACGGGGAGCAGTTCTTC
>NA|TRBV6-5|TRBD1|TRBJ2-3
CASSPDRGGSDTQYF
TGTGCCAGCAGTCCGGACAGGGGAGGTAGCGATACGCAGTATTTT
>NA|TRBV3-1/TRBV3-2|NA|TRBJ1-1
CASSQDRDTEAFF
TGTGCCAGCAGCCAAGATCGAGACACTGAAGCTTTCTTT
>NA|TRBV7-2|TRBD2|TRBJ2-3
CASSYAPTSGGASTQYF
TGTGCCAGCAGCTACGCCCCAACTAGCGGGGGGGCTAGTACGCAGTATTTT